These T cell receptor beta chains were read from a single sample in a study of shared clonotypes between healthy human individuals. Here immunoSEQ multiplex PCR was the method, and the copy in TCRdb shows in-frame clones only, minus some. Of 450,000 to 700,000 clones detected, 95% to 96% appear once; the ten largest clones hold 0.1% to 0.11%. The source material was naive CD8+ T cells sorted from blood. The receptors here all came from a woman in her twenties or thirties in good health. Each CDR3 is given with its conserved first and last residue. D genes are given only for firm matches. Part of the rows lack a size; the others show once, few, many or a class for expanded clones.

j_call v_call clone_size d_call cdr3_nt cdr3_aa
TRBJ2-3 TRBV13 NA TRBD1 TGTGCCAGTACGACAGGGGTGTCAGATACGCAGTATTTT CASTTGVSDTQYF
TRBJ2-7 TRBV28 NA NA TGTGCCAGCAGTTTATTATCAGGGCCCTACGAGCAGTACTTC CASSLLSGPYEQYF
TRBJ2-2 TRBV7-3 NA NA TGTGCCAGCAGCTTATCAGAGAACACCGGGGAGCTGTTTTTT CASSLSENTGELFF
TRBJ2-1 TRBV28 NA TRBD2 TGTGCCAGCAGCCAAAGACTAGCGGGTCTTTACAATGAGCAGTTCTTC CASSQRLAGLYNEQFF
TRBJ2-2 TRBV7-8 NA NA TGTGCCAGCAGCTCTTCCACCGGGGAGCTGTTTTTT CASSSSTGELFF
TRBJ2-2 TRBV4-1 NA NA TGCGCCAGCAGCCAAGATACGGGGGCAAACGGGGAGCTGTTTTTT CASSQDTGANGELFF
TRBJ1-1 TRBV7-9 NA NA TGTGCCAGCAGTCCCGCCCTCTGGGGCACTGAAGCTTTCTTT CASSPALWGTEAFF
TRBJ2-3 TRBV4-1 NA NA TGCGCCAGCAGCCCCCACCGGGATAACACAGATACGCAGTATTTT CASSPHRDNTDTQYF
TRBJ1-4 TRBV6-5 NA NA TGTGCCAGCGGATTAGGGGAGGAAAAACTGTTTTTT CASGLGEEKLFF
TRBJ2-7 TRBV30 NA TRBD2 TGTGCCTGGAGGGCTAGAAAAGGGACTAGCGGGAGTTCCGAGCAGTACTTC CAWRARKGTSGSSEQYF
TRBJ2-1 TRBV27 NA TRBD2 TGTGCCAGCAGTTCCGGGACTAGCGGTGCCAATGAGCAGTTCTTC CASSSGTSGANEQFF
TRBJ2-1 TRBV19 NA TRBD2 TGTGCCAGTAGTAGGGGACTAGCGGGAGGGTACTCCTACAATGAGCAGTTCTTC CASSRGLAGGYSYNEQFF
TRBJ2-5 TRBV28 NA NA TGTGCCAGCAGTCCCCCGTCGTGGGGGGCCCCTGGGGAGACCCAGTACTTC CASSPPSWGAPGETQYF
TRBJ2-2 TRBV4-1 NA TRBD2 TGCGCCAGCAGACCTAGCGGGAGGTTCGGGGAGCTGTTTTTT CASRPSGRFGELFF
TRBJ2-5 TRBV14 NA NA TGTGCCAGCAGCCTCGGACCGACTAGTTCATTTGGGACCCAGTACTTC CASSLGPTSSFGTQYF
TRBJ2-3 TRBV5-4 NA NA TGTGCCAGCAGCCCCACCATGGGGTCGGGGGATACGCAGTATTTT CASSPTMGSGDTQYF
TRBJ1-5 TRBV19 NA NA TGTGCCAGTAGTCTCAGGGACTACAATCAGCCCCAGCATTTT CASSLRDYNQPQHF
TRBJ2-7 TRBV19 NA NA TGTGCCAGTAGTATTGCCCCCGGGCCCTACGAGCAGTACTTC CASSIAPGPYEQYF
TRBJ2-7 TRBV28 NA NA TGTGCCAGCAGTTTATTATTAGGGGAGGTTTACGAGCAGTACTTC CASSLLLGEVYEQYF
TRBJ2-7 TRBV13 NA NA TGTGCCAGCAGCCGAGAAGACCGCGAGCAGTACTTC CASSREDREQYF
TRBJ2-1 TRBV28 NA NA TGTGCCAGCACAGCCTCCTACAATGAGCAGTTCTTC CASTASYNEQFF
TRBJ1-1 TRBV27 NA TRBD1 TGTGCCAGCAATCCATCGGCAGGGACAGGGCTGACGGAAGCTTTCTTT CASNPSAGTGLTEAFF
TRBJ2-7 TRBV7-2 NA TRBD2 TGTGCCAGCAGCTTGGTCTACGGGACTAGCGGGTCCGACTACGAGCAGTACTTC CASSLVYGTSGSDYEQYF
TRBJ2-2 TRBV19 once TRBD1 TGTGCCAATACTACAGGGGATAACACCGGGGAGCTGTTTTTT CANTTGDNTGELFF
TRBJ2-7 TRBV30 NA NA TGTGCCTGGAGTGCGGCAGCCGAGCAGTACTTC CAWSAAAEQYF
TRBJ2-2 TRBV6-1 once TRBD1 TGTGCCAGCAGTGTGGGGACAGCGAACACCGGGGAGCTGTTTTTT CASSVGTANTGELFF
TRBJ1-2 TRBV29-1 NA TRBD1 TGCAGCGTGGAGGGACAGGACTATGGCTACACCTTC CSVEGQDYGYTF
TRBJ2-1 TRBV9 NA NA TGTGCCAGCAGCGTAGGGGTAGGGGAGAATGAGCAGTTCTTC CASSVGVGENEQFF
TRBJ1-2 TRBV18 NA NA TGTGCCAGCTCACCAGACAGCCCCAGAGGGGGAGCGTACTATGGCTACACCTTC CASSPDSPRGGAYYGYTF
TRBJ2-1 TRBV2 NA NA TGTGCCAGCAGTTTAGTATACAATGAGCAGTTCTTC CASSLVYNEQFF
TRBJ2-5 TRBV4-2 NA NA TGTGCCAGCAGCCAAGATCGAGCAGGACATGCCGTGACCCAGTACTTC CASSQDRAGHAVTQYF
TRBJ2-2 TRBV28 NA TRBD1 TGTGCCAGCAGTCGGTCAGGGGGCACCGGGGAGCTGTTTTTT CASSRSGGTGELFF
TRBJ1-4 TRBV7-9 NA TRBD1 TGTGCCAGCATCCCTGAAAAGGGGGCTGGTAATGAAAAACTGTTTTTT CASIPEKGAGNEKLFF
TRBJ1-2 TRBV9 NA NA TGTGCCAGCAGCGGGGGCCCCCGACGGGAAGGCTACACCTTC CASSGGPRREGYTF
TRBJ2-7 TRBV27 NA NA TGTGCCAGCAGTTTAGGTCACGAGCAGTACTTC CASSLGHEQYF
TRBJ2-1 TRBV13 once NA TGTGCCAGCGTCCCGCCGTCGTCCCATGAGCAGTTCTTC CASVPPSSHEQFF
TRBJ2-5 TRBV13 NA NA TGTGCCAGCAGCCTCGCCGGGACCATACTTCAAGAGACCCAGTACTTC CASSLAGTILQETQYF